Following are 31 T cell receptor beta chains from one sample sequenced in a study of metastatic and nonmetastatic thyroid tumors. Not a single patient had been given any form of treatment at any point before undergoing thyroid surgery. TCRdb re-called clones from the PCR reads using MiXCR. The sample includes some 28,000 clones, roughly 17% seen only once; the top ten take over 3.5%. Sequencing was carried out using blood. Receptors originate from a female donor with papillary thyroid cancer or a benign thyroid nodule (not recorded which). Some clones in this sample may be carry-over from other donors' samples.

This clone was observed many times. The chain is built from TRBV4-1 and TRBJ2-7; 7 nucleotides align to TRBD2. With 0 bases clipped from V and 6 bases from J, the junction kept 8 bases outside the gene matches. This CDR3 comprises 15 residues. Germline V gives CDR1 MGHRA, CDR2 YSYEKL. The CDR3 is CASSQERSGVGEQYF. The CDR3 DNA reads TGCGCCAGCAGCCAAGAAAGGAGCGGGGTGGGCGAGCAGTACTTC.

This clone came up many times. Other nucleotide sequences from this sample produce the same CDR3. This chain connects TRBV2 to TRBJ1-2, with TRBD1 matching 7 bases. V shed 8 bases, J shed 5 bases, and the junction held 14 bases outside the gene matches. The CDR3 consists of 15 residues. Germline V gene lookup returns CDR1 SNHLY and CDR2 FYNNEI. The CDR3 DNA reads as TGTGCCAGCTGGGACCCCAGACAGGGCCTTTATGGCTACACCTTC. Amino acid sequence: CASWDPRQGLYGYTF.

In this sample, this clone is medium-sized (0.01 to 0.1%). The chain combines TRBV28 with TRBJ2-7; TRBD2 matches 8 bases. V trimming: 7 bases; J trimming: 2 bases; junction bases outside the gene matches: 7. This CDR3 is 14 amino acids long. CDR1 is MDHEN and CDR2 is SYDVKM in the germline V gene. The CDR3 nucleotides are TGTGCCAGCACTCGGGCGGGGGGCCCCTACGAGCAGTACTTC. Translation gives CASTRAGGPYEQYF.

This clone was counted at least ten times. The gene calls are TRBV5-5 and TRBJ2-3; D gene ambiguous. The CDR3 runs to 14 residues. Germline-derived CDR1 and CDR2 are SGHKS and YYEKEE (reference sequence). Trimming shortened V by 0 bases and J by 1 base, and 6 bases separated the two germline ends. CDR3 coding DNA: TGTGCCAGCAGCTTGGCCTGGGGCACAGATACGCAGTATTTT. This translates into CASSLAWGTDTQYF. Complete variable domain (other parts from reference TRBV5-5 and TRBJ2-3): DAGVTQSPTHLIKTRGQQVTLRCSPISGHKSVSWYQQVLGQGPQFIFQYYEKEERGRGNFPDRFSARQFPNYSSELNVNALLLGDSALYLCASSLAWGTDTQYFGPGTRLTVL.

This clone was counted ten times or more. The J gene is TRBJ1-6, the V gene TRBV2, with D tentatively TRBD1 (5 bases). Germline V CDR1 and CDR2: SNHLY, FYNNEI. The CDR3 length is 15 residues. The germline V and J ends were trimmed by 3 bases and 2 bases, with 8 bases remaining between them. Here the CDR3 reads CASSDPQAYNSPLHF. CDR3 nucleotide sequence: TGTGCCAGCAGTGACCCACAGGCCTATAATTCACCCCTCCACTTT.

This clone was counted between two and nine times. This chain connects TRBV12-3 or TRBV12-4 to TRBJ2-7, with D tentatively TRBD1 or TRBD2 (5 bases each). The CDR3 contains 13 residues. Trimming took 6 bases from V and 3 from J, leaving 12 bases between them. CDR3 DNA sequence: TGTGCCAGCAGCCCGAATGGGGGCTACGAGCAGTACTTC. It yields the protein CASSPNGGYEQYF.

This clone is labeled medium-sized (0.01 to 0.1%). The chain is built from TRBV6-5 and TRBJ1-6; D not certain. CDR1 and CDR2 (germline): MNHEY, SVGAGI. The germline V and J ends were trimmed by 2 bases and 9 bases, with 17 bases remaining between them. The CDR3 contains 16 residues. CDR3 in amino acids: CASSYGVSSWSSPLHF. CDR3 DNA sequence: TGTGCCAGCAGTTACGGAGTCAGTTCGTGGAGTTCACCCCTCCACTTT.

This clone came up many times. J is TRBJ2-2 and V is TRBV11-1, with TRBD2 matching over 12 bases. This CDR3 is built from 17 residues. CDR1 is SGHAT and CDR2 is FQDESV in the germline V gene (reference sequence). Unmatched junction bases numbered 3, after V lost 0 bases and J lost 4 bases. CDR3 loop: CASSLAPSGRGTGELFF. The CDR3 DNA reads as TGTGCCAGCAGCTTAGCCCCTAGCGGGAGGGGCACCGGGGAGCTGTTTTTT. Complete variable domain (other parts from reference TRBV11-1 and TRBJ2-2): EAEVAQSPRYKITEKSQAVAFWCDPISGHATLYWYRQILGQGPELLVQFQDESVVDDSQLPKDRFSAERLKGVDSTLKIQPAELGDSAMYLCASSLAPSGRGTGELFFGEGSRLTVL.

This clone was observed a handful of times. This may be a read error, as it is one base from a much larger clone. This chain joins TRBV6-1 and TRBJ1-2; a possible D gene is TRBD1 (6 bases). CDR3 length: 13 residues. Trimming stripped 5 bases from V and 4 bases from J, with 11 bases between. Germline loops: CDR1 MNHNS, CDR2 SASEGT. The CDR3 region has the DNA TGTGCCAGCAGTCCGGTAGGGGGCTATGGCTACACCTTC. Its protein is CASSPVGGYGYTF.

As for this clone: Given a much more abundant clone one base away, this may be a read error. CDR3 DNA sequence: TGTGCCAGCAGCCGTGGATTCCAGGACAGGCTAGGCACAGATACGCAGTATTTT. Translated, it gives CASSRGFQDRLGTDTQYF. The V call is TRBV4-2, the J call TRBJ2-3, with TRBD1 identical over 7 bases. Germline V gives CDR1 LGHNA, CDR2 YNFKEQ. V shed 4 bases and J 1 base; nucleotides not matched to a gene: 14. CDR3 length equals 18 residues.

This clone was recorded at least ten times. V usage is TRBV7-2 and J usage is TRBJ2-7; 11 nucleotides line up with TRBD2. The length of the CDR3 is 14 residues. With 4 bases clipped from V and 6 bases from J, the junction kept 5 bases outside the gene matches. Germline-derived CDR1 and CDR2 are SGHTA and FQGNSA. CDR3 protein: CASSSLAGDPEQYF. In DNA, the CDR3 is TGTGCCAGCAGCTCACTAGCGGGAGACCCCGAGCAGTACTTC.

V and J are TRBV6-2 or TRBV6-3 and TRBJ1-5; the match to TRBD1 covers 7 bases. This CDR3 is 15 amino acids long. With 6 bases clipped from V and 5 bases from J, the junction kept 10 bases outside the gene matches. The germline V gene has CDR1 MNHEY and CDR2 SVGEGT. The CDR3: CASSSLDRPDQPQHF. CDR3 in DNA: TGTGCCAGCAGCTCTTTGGACAGGCCGGATCAGCCCCAGCATTTT.

The rearrangement links TRBV20-1 to TRBJ1-5; D call uncertain. The length of the CDR3 is 14 residues. Between the trimmed V and J ends, which lost 3 bases and 0 bases, there was a span of 9 bases. Looked up from germline, CDR1 is DFQATT and CDR2 is SNEGSKA (reference sequence). CDR3 in DNA: TGCAGTGCTAGCCACTCAGATAGCAATCAGCCCCAGCATTTT. This gives the protein CSASHSDSNQPQHF.

This clone was recorded once. The conserved phenylalanine or tryptophan normally closing the CDR3 is absent here, so this likely arose from a read error. The limits of the CDR3 on the DNA are not certain, so only TCRdb's listed CDR3 is given. V gene TRBV6-2 or TRBV6-3 combines with J gene TRBJ1-1; the table gives TRBD1 as D, unverified against the DNA. Germline V gene data show CDR1 as MNHEY and CDR2 as SVGEGT. The CDR3 length is 15 residues, termini included. The CDR3 loop is CVSSYSGPENTEDFY.

This clone has at least ten counts. The chain joins TRBV28 to TRBJ1-4; 8 bases line up with TRBD1. In germline, CDR1 is MDHEN, CDR2 SYDVKM. The CDR3 spans 15 residues. V dropped 4 bases and J dropped 6; count of bases not matched to a gene: 7. DNA of the CDR3: TGTGCCAGCAGTTCGCCGACAGGGGCTGATGAAAAACTGTTTTTT. This gives the protein CASSSPTGADEKLFF. Full variable domain (remainder filled in from reference TRBV28 and TRBJ1-4): DVKVTQSSRYLVKRTGEKVFLECVQDMDHENMFWYRQDPGLGLRLIYFSYDVKMKEKGDIPEGYSVSREKKERFSLILESASTNQTSMYLCASSSPTGADEKLFFGSGTQLSVL.

This clone has ten or more counts. The V gene is TRBV12-3 or TRBV12-4, the J gene TRBJ1-5; tentatively, D is TRBD1 (6 bases). CDR3 size: 16 residues. V was pared by 5 bases and J by 8 bases, with 22 bases between. The CDR3 here is CASSAAYRGLGEPQHF. CDR3 coding DNA: TGTGCCAGCAGTGCCGCCTACCGGGGGCTGGGGGAGCCCCAGCATTTT.

This clone was counted a few times. Being one base from a much bigger clone, this may be a read error. At the DNA level, this CDR3 is encoded by other sequences in the same sample as well. V is TRBV12-3 or TRBV12-4 and J is TRBJ2-7; no reliable D call. The CDR3 is 11 amino acids. The DNA of the CDR3 is TGCGCCAGCAGTTTAGCCGGCGAGCAGTACTTC. Encoded protein: CASSLAGEQYF.

This chain connects TRBV28 to TRBJ2-6, with D perhaps TRBD2 (8 bases). With 6 bases removed from V and 3 bases from J, the gap between germline ends came to 12 bases. Germline V gene data show CDR1 as MDHEN and CDR2 as SYDVKM. This CDR3 has 15 amino acids. Here the CDR3 reads CASRTGTSGANVLTF. The DNA of the CDR3 is TGTGCCAGCAGGACAGGGACTAGTGGGGCCAACGTCCTGACTTTC.

This clone has more than one count but fewer than ten. Sequence at one end of the junction differs from germline and may be a read error. The same CDR3 can be traced to other DNA sequences in this sample. The V call is TRBV11-2, the J call TRBJ1-1; D not certain. This CDR3 comprises 13 residues. Germline V lookup: CDR1 SGHAT, CDR2 FQNNGV. The CDR3 is CASSLKRNTEAFF. DNA of the CDR3: TGTGCCAGCAGCCTCAAGCGGAACACTGAAGCTTTCTTC.

This chain joins TRBV5-1 and TRBJ2-2, with 8 bases identical to TRBD2. The trim removed 5 bases at V and 3 bases at J, leaving 9 bases unmatched. Germline V gene lookup returns CDR1 SGHRS and CDR2 YFSETQ. This CDR3 region has 16 residues. CDR3: CASSRRAGAHTGELFF. CDR3 DNA: TGCGCCAGCAGTCGGAGAGCGGGGGCCCACACCGGGGAGCTGTTTTTT.

This clone came up many times. This chain connects TRBV20-1 to TRBJ2-7; D perhaps matches TRBD1 (5 bases). V lost 0 bases to trimming and J lost 3 bases, with 12 bases between them. This CDR3 spans 14 amino acids. CDR1 is DFQATT, CDR2 SNEGSKA, per germline (reference sequence). CDR3 in DNA: TGCAGTGCTAGAGATCAGGGTAAGGGCTACGAGCAGTACTTC. Its translation is CSARDQGKGYEQYF.

This clone was counted ten times or more. The chain couples TRBV10-1 to TRBJ1-6; D is unclear. Trimming cost V 6 bases and J 0 bases, with 6 bases left between them. This CDR3 spans 14 amino acids. The germline V gene encodes CDR1 WNHNN and CDR2 SYGVQD (reference sequence). CDR3 DNA sequence: TGCGCCAGCAGAAACGACTCCTATAATTCACCCCTCCACTTT. This sequence encodes CASRNDSYNSPLHF.

In its sample, this clone was seen many times. The chain is built from TRBV15 and TRBJ2-5, with D maybe TRBD1 (6 bases). The CDR3 extends over 15 amino acids. Germline-derived CDR1 and CDR2 are LNHNV and YYDKDF (reference sequence). The ends were cut back, 5 bases at V and 2 bases at J, with 15 bases in the middle. The CDR3 nucleotides read TGTGCCACCAGCGAGGCACGAGGGGGTCAAGAGACCCAGTACTTC. It codes for CATSEARGGQETQYF.

This clone has just a few counts. The chain recombines TRBV20-1 with TRBJ2-7, with D possibly matching TRBD1 (5 bases). CDR3 size: 14 residues. Germline assignment: CDR1 DFQATT and CDR2 SNEGSKA (reference sequence). Trimming shortened V by 6 bases and J by 0 bases, and 15 bases separated the two germline ends. CDR3 residues: CSADRQGDSYEQYF. The CDR3 DNA sequence: TGCAGTGCGGATAGACAAGGGGACTCCTACGAGCAGTACTTC.

This clone was seen more than once but under ten times. The rearrangement joins TRBV5-6 to TRBJ1-1; unclear D gene. Germline assignment: CDR1 SGHDT and CDR2 YYEEEE. V lost 1 base to trimming and J lost 1 base, with 5 bases between them. CDR3 length: 13 residues. The DNA for the CDR3 is TGTGCCAGCAGCTTGTATAGGAACACTGAAGCTTTCTTT. Its protein product is CASSLYRNTEAFF.

By share, this clone ranks as medium-sized. CDR3 loop: CASSAGRYRQETQYF. The CDR3 DNA follows: TGTGCCAGCAGCGCCGGGCGTTACAGGCAAGAGACCCAGTACTTC. The chain has TRBV6-1 and TRBJ2-5; a weak D match, TRBD1 (5 bases). Trimming took 6 bases from V and 2 from J, leaving 16 bases between them. CDR1 and CDR2 from the germline V gene are MNHNS and SASEGT. CDR3 length: 15 residues.

The chain employs TRBV20-1 and TRBJ1-2; the D is unclear. V lost 5 bases, J lost 4 bases, and 8 bases lay in between. This CDR3 has 11 amino acids. From germline, CDR1 is DFQATT and CDR2 SNEGSKA (reference sequence). The CDR3 DNA is TGCAGTGCTCTGGACGGCTATGGCTACACCTTC. The encoded protein is CSALDGYGYTF.

By sample share, this clone is medium-sized (0.01 to 0.1%). The rearrangement links TRBV27 to TRBJ1-6; a weak D match, TRBD1 (6 bases). The CDR3 covers 14 residues. V gave up 5 bases and J gave up 6 bases, with 11 bases separating them. Germline CDR1 reads MNHEY; CDR2 reads SMNVEV (reference sequence). The CDR3 is CASSLGQFNSPLHF. CDR3 DNA sequence: TGTGCCAGCAGTCTAGGACAGTTTAATTCACCCCTCCACTTT.

Comment on this clone: This clone may be a read error of a much larger clone one base away. This CDR3 reads CASSPQGAAVSGANVLTF. CDR3 bases: TGTGCCAGCAGCCCTCAGGGGGCGGCCGTCTCTGGGGCCAACGTCCTGACTTTC. The V gene is TRBV7-3, the J gene TRBJ2-6; 8 bases agree with TRBD1. V lost 5 bases to trimming and J lost 0 bases; unmatched junction nucleotides: 9. Germline V gene lookup returns CDR1 SGHTA and CDR2 FQGTGA. This CDR3 is built from 18 residues.

The gene calls are TRBV4-2 and TRBJ1-5, with D uncertain. The CDR3 runs to 15 residues. Trimming pared 0 bases from V and 0 bases from J, leaving 6 bases between. CDR1 is LGHNA and CDR2 is YNFKEQ in the germline V gene. The CDR3 region is CASSQDLSSNQPQHF. In DNA form, the CDR3 reads TGTGCCAGCAGCCAAGATCTGTCTAGCAATCAGCCCCAGCATTTT.

This clone was observed at least ten times. This sequence joins TRBV2 and TRBJ1-1; no firm D call. This CDR3 spans 14 amino acids. In germline, CDR1 is SNHLY, CDR2 FYNNEI. Trimming left V 6 bases short and J 2 bases short, with 13 bases between. CDR3 region: CASRYLDLNTEAFF. The CDR3, as DNA: TGTGCCAGCAGGTACTTGGACCTTAACACTGAAGCTTTCTTT.